Following are 13 T cell receptor beta chains from one sample sequenced in a study of blood T cell repertoires in COVID-19. The assay was immunoSEQ multiplex PCR, and TCRdb's table has in-frame clones only and misses some. Seen here are approximately 74,000 clones, 88% observed once, and the top ten hold 1% to 1.5%. The source material was peripheral blood. These receptors all come from a woman in her fifties or sixties with acute or convalescent COVID-19.

V gene TRBV6-5 combines with J gene TRBJ1-1; D remains unclear. V dropped 0 bases and J dropped 1 base, with 9 bases sitting between them. Germline CDR1 MNHEY, CDR2 SVGAGI. This CDR3 region has 15 residues. CDR3 DNA: TGTGCCAGCAGTTACTCGGAGTCTTGGAACACTGAAGCTTTCTTT. The encoded protein is CASSYSESWNTEAFF.

The chain uses TRBV5-1 and TRBJ1-1; D call uncertain. This CDR3 has 15 residues. The germline V gene has CDR1 SGHRS and CDR2 YFSETQ. V lost 2 bases and J lost 4, with 15 bases in between. The CDR3 DNA reads TGCGCCAGCAGCTTTCAAGGGAGTGGAGGCACTGAAGCTTTCTTT. This sequence encodes CASSFQGSGGTEAFF.

DNA of the CDR3: TGTGCCAGCAGCGTAGGAGTCTACAATCAGCCCCAGCATTTT. As protein: CASSVGVYNQPQHF. The rearrangement uses TRBV9 and TRBJ1-5; no clear D gene. This CDR3 region has 14 residues. CDR1 and CDR2 from the germline V gene are SGDLS and YYNGEE. V dropped 0 bases and J dropped 3 bases, with 7 bases sitting between them.

The chain is built from TRBV6-1 and TRBJ1-2; 7 nucleotides align to TRBD1. V lost 5 bases to trimming and J lost 6 bases; unmatched junction nucleotides: 6. Germline V gives CDR1 MNHNS, CDR2 SASEGT. The CDR3 has 13 amino acids. The CDR3 loop is CASSSDREHGYTF. The CDR3 region has the DNA TGTGCCAGCAGTTCCGACAGGGAGCATGGCTACACCTTC.

The chain employs TRBV5-5 and TRBJ1-5; D ambiguous. V lost 0 bases, J lost 7 bases, and 8 bases lay in between. CDR3 length equals 13 residues. Germline V lookup: CDR1 SGHKS, CDR2 YYEKEE (reference sequence). The CDR3 region is CASSLVAEQPQHF. CDR3 in DNA: TGTGCCAGCAGCTTGGTTGCGGAGCAGCCCCAGCATTTT. Complete variable domain (other parts from reference TRBV5-5 and TRBJ1-5): DAGVTQSPTHLIKTRGQQVTLRCSPISGHKSVSWYQQVLGQGPQFIFQYYEKEERGRGNFPDRFSARQFPNYSSELNVNALLLGDSALYLCASSLVAEQPQHFGDGTRLSIL.

This clone is a singleton in its sample. The chain is built from TRBV12-5 and TRBJ1-1; tentatively, D is TRBD1 (5 bases). V was shortened by 6 bases and J by 2 bases, with 10 bases between the two germline ends. Germline V CDR1 and CDR2: LGHNT, FRNRAP. The CDR3 consists of 13 residues. Here the CDR3 reads CASGPDRNTEAFF. CDR3 coding DNA: TGTGCTAGTGGACCAGACAGAAACACTGAAGCTTTCTTT.

This clone was recorded only once. The chain has TRBV18 and TRBJ1-5; D is ambiguous. Trimming removed 3 bases from V and 0 bases from J, with 12 bases in between. There are 16 residues in the CDR3. Germline V CDR1 and CDR2: KGHSH, LQKENI. DNA of the CDR3: TGTGCCAGCTCACCCAAGGCGGGATATAGCAATCAGCCCCAGCATTTT. This sequence encodes CASSPKAGYSNQPQHF. The whole variable domain, remainder taken from reference TRBV18 and TRBJ1-5, is NAGVMQNPRHLVRRRGQEARLRCSPMKGHSHVYWYRQLPEEGLKFMVYLQKENIIDESGMPKERFSAEFPKEGPSILRIQQVVRGDSAAYFCASSPKAGYSNQPQHFGDGTRLSIL.

This chain joins TRBV7-2 and TRBJ2-7; 12 bases match TRBD2. Germline V gene data show CDR1 as SGHTA and CDR2 as FQGNSA. This CDR3 comprises 18 residues. Unmatched junction bases numbered 11, after V lost 5 bases and J lost 0 bases. The CDR3 DNA follows: TGTGCCAGCAGCAAGACTAGCGGGGGTTATCCCAGCTCCTACGAGCAGTACGTC. Translating it yields CASSKTSGGYPSSYEQYV.

The chain uses TRBV9 and TRBJ2-7; D is possibly TRBD2 (5 bases). The closer fit of TRBJ2-5 to the DNA end suggests the J call may be wrong. CDR3 size: 18 residues. Germline V gene data show CDR1 as SGDLS and CDR2 as YYNGEE. DNA for the CDR3: TGTGCCAGCAGCCCAACCCCTCCCGGACTCACTAGGCGGGAGACCCAGTACTTC. This sequence encodes CASSPTPPGLTRRETQYF.

The chain joins TRBV29-1 to TRBJ2-3; 7 nucleotides align to TRBD2. The junction had 7 bases not matched to a gene; V was cut back by 5 bases and J by 2 bases. The CDR3 has 14 residues. Germline V gives CDR1 SQVTM, CDR2 ANQGSEA. In DNA form, the CDR3 reads TGCAGCGTTCCTCTTGCGGGGGTCACAGATACGCAGTATTTT. As protein: CSVPLAGVTDTQYF.

The J gene is TRBJ1-5, the V gene TRBV19; 7 bases map to TRBD1. CDR1 and CDR2 (germline): LNHDA, SQIVND (reference sequence). This CDR3 has 16 amino acids. V trimming: 5 bases; J trimming: 0 bases; junction bases outside the gene matches: 7. For the CDR3, the DNA is TGTGCCAGTAGTGTAGCAGGGGGTTTTAGCAATCAGCCCCAGCATTTT. Its protein product is CASSVAGGFSNQPQHF.

This clone appeared once. The chain couples TRBV2 to TRBJ2-5; 8 bases map to TRBD2. Germline CDR1 is SNHLY and CDR2 is FYNNEI. The CDR3 totals 14 residues. V lost 8 bases to trimming and J lost 0 bases; unmatched junction nucleotides: 5. The CDR3: CASSAGVYQETQYF. DNA of the CDR3: TGTGCCAGCTCAGCGGGAGTGTACCAAGAGACCCAGTACTTC.

The chain combines TRBV28 with TRBJ1-5; the match to TRBD1 covers 9 bases. Germline V lookup: CDR1 MDHEN, CDR2 SYDVKM. This CDR3 region has 16 residues. The V and J ends lost 6 bases and 3 bases, in that order; junction bases with no gene match: 9. For the CDR3, the DNA is TGTGCCAGCAGCTACAGGGGGCGCGCGAACAATCAGCCCCAGCATTTT. It translates to CASSYRGRANNQPQHF.